These T cell receptor beta chains were read from a single sample in a study of cytomegalovirus exposure and HLA in healthy donors. The data were produced by immunoSEQ multiplex PCR, yet TCRdb's version contains in-frame clones alone and is incomplete. The sample contains tens of thousands of clones, roughly 95% of which appear only once. The sequencing sample was made of PBMCs. These receptors originate from a woman aged 18-29 years in good health and CMV-seropositive. The CDR3 runs from the conserved cysteine through the conserved F or W. The D gene is left open where the match is weak. Clone size, where shown, is once, few, many, or a class for clones that have expanded.

NA	TRBV28	NA	TRBJ2-3	15	CASSPPTSPTDTQYF	TGTGCCAGCAGTCCGCCTACTAGTCCCACAGATACGCAGTATTTT
NA	TRBV28	NA	TRBJ2-7	16	CASSLWVWAKSYEQYF	TGTGCCAGCAGTTTATGGGTCTGGGCCAAAAGCTACGAGCAGTACTTC
TRBD1	TRBV4-1	NA	TRBJ2-7	14	CASSQDHRGSEQYF	TGCGCCAGCAGCCAAGACCACAGGGGATCCGAGCAGTACTTC
TRBD1	TRBV30	NA	TRBJ1-2	14	CAWRRDRSSYGYTF	TGTGCCTGGAGAAGGGACAGATCGAGCTATGGCTACACCTTC
NA	TRBV27	NA	TRBJ2-3	17	CASKGTRGGWLGDTQYF	TGTGCCAGCAAGGGCACAAGAGGAGGCTGGTTAGGAGATACGCAGTATTTT
NA	TRBV30	once	TRBJ2-3	15	CAWDDLKEITDTQYF	TGTGCCTGGGACGATCTCAAGGAGATCACAGATACGCAGTATTTT
NA	TRBV29-1	NA	TRBJ2-7	12	CSVEEGAREQYF	TGCAGCGTTGAAGAGGGGGCTAGAGAACAGTACTTC
NA	TRBV4-1	NA	TRBJ1-6	17	CASSKGFQGKFDSPLHF	TGCGCCAGCAGCAAGGGTTTTCAGGGAAAGTTTGATTCACCCCTCCACTTT
NA	TRBV15	NA	TRBJ2-1	13	CATSPPPYNEQFF	TGTGCCACCAGTCCCCCGCCCTATAATGAGCAGTTCTTC
TRBD1	TRBV4-3	NA	TRBJ1-2	16	CASSQASGGGVYGYTF	TGCGCCAGCAGCCAAGCCAGTGGAGGGGGCGTCTATGGCTACACCTTC
TRBD1	TRBV5-4	NA	TRBJ2-5	15	CASSPKQGMEETQYF	TGTGCCAGCAGCCCGAAACAGGGGATGGAAGAGACCCAGTACTTC
NA	TRBV4-3	NA	TRBJ2-4	14	CASSQALAKNIQYF	TGCGCCAGCAGCCAAGCCCTAGCCAAAAACATTCAGTACTTC
TRBD2	TRBV4-1	NA	TRBJ2-7	15	CASSQDPGGIYEQYF	TGCGCCAGCAGCCAAGATCCGGGAGGGATCTACGAGCAGTACTTC
NA	TRBV11-3	NA	TRBJ2-1	13	CASSRGGFNEQFF	TGTGCCAGCAGTAGAGGAGGCTTTAATGAGCAGTTCTTC
TRBD2	TRBV7-2	NA	TRBJ2-1	19	CASSIGTSGRPGGYNEQFF	TGTGCCAGCAGCATAGGGACTAGCGGGAGACCCGGGGGGTACAATGAGCAGTTCTTC
NA	TRBV5-1	NA	TRBJ2-5	13	CASSLSTAETQYF	TGCGCCAGCAGCTTGTCGACAGCCGAGACCCAGTACTTC
TRBD1	TRBV5-5	NA	TRBJ2-3	14	CASRRQGGTDTQYF	TGTGCCAGCAGGAGACAGGGCGGGACAGATACGCAGTATTTT
NA	TRBV4-3	once	TRBJ2-2	16	CASSQELGSDTGELFF	TGCGCCAGCAGCCAAGAGCTCGGGAGCGACACCGGGGAGCTGTTTTTT
NA	TRBV28	NA	TRBJ1-5	14	CASSFTGSNQPQHF	TGTGCCAGCAGTTTCACAGGGAGCAATCAGCCCCAGCATTTT
TRBD2	TRBV10-3	NA	TRBJ2-5	15	CAISAGSGSGETQYF	TGTGCCATCAGTGCAGGTAGCGGGAGTGGAGAGACCCAGTACTTC
NA	TRBV7-9	NA	TRBJ1-4	15	CASSLGSVSGGKLFF	TGTGCCAGCAGCTTAGGTTCTGTATCGGGTGGAAAACTGTTTTTT
NA	TRBV6-6	NA	TRBJ2-1	15	CASSYKVEGNNEQFF	TGTGCCAGCAGTTACAAGGTGGAGGGGAACAATGAGCAGTTCTTC
TRBD1	TRBV13	NA	TRBJ2-7	15	CASSYEGQGNYEQYF	TGTGCCAGCAGCTACGAGGGACAGGGAAACTACGAGCAGTACTTC
NA	TRBV9	NA	TRBJ1-4	15	CASSANLRSNEKLFF	TGTGCCAGCAGCGCCAATTTGAGGTCTAATGAAAAACTGTTTTTT
TRBD1	TRBV25-1	once	TRBJ2-7	12	CASTGTGDEQYF	TGTGCCAGCACCGGGACAGGGGACGAGCAGTACTTC
TRBD1	TRBV5-1	NA	TRBJ1-1	14	CASSLTGENTEAFF	TGCGCCAGCAGCTTAACAGGGGAGAACACTGAAGCTTTCTTT
NA	TRBV7-9	NA	TRBJ1-3	14	CASSFETAGNTIYF	TGTGCCAGCAGCTTTGAGACAGCTGGAAACACCATATATTTT
TRBD2	TRBV6-1	NA	TRBJ2-1	15	CASRLGLAGINEQFF	TGTGCCAGCAGGTTGGGACTAGCGGGAATTAATGAGCAGTTCTTC
TRBD2	TRBV27	NA	TRBJ2-1	15	CASSLYGGGYNEQFF	TGTGCCAGCAGTTTGTACGGGGGGGGTTACAATGAGCAGTTCTTC
NA	TRBV27	once	TRBJ2-1	17	CASSLVQAPRSYNEQFF	TGTGCCAGCAGTTTAGTCCAGGCCCCCCGCTCCTACAATGAGCAGTTCTTC
NA	TRBV7-3	NA	TRBJ2-6	19	CASSSNGLPPFSGANVLTF	TGTGCCAGCAGCTCAAACGGACTGCCGCCCTTTTCTGGGGCCAACGTCCTGACTTTC
NA	TRBV7-2	NA	TRBJ2-5	16	CASSLVGVRGGYGQYF	TGTGCCAGCAGCTTAGTCGGGGTCAGGGGTGGATACGGCCAGTACTTC
NA	TRBV5-1	NA	TRBJ2-3	14	CASSKTGFTDTQYF	TGCGCCAGCAGCAAAACGGGATTTACAGATACGCAGTATTTT
NA	TRBV7-8	NA	TRBJ2-3	16	CASSLSRGVSTDTQYF	TGTGCCAGCAGCTTATCTCGCGGAGTTAGCACAGATACGCAGTATTTT
TRBD1	TRBV12-5	NA	TRBJ1-2	13	CASGLITGGGYTF	TGTGCTAGTGGTTTGATAACAGGGGGCGGCTACACCTTC
NA	TRBV2	NA	TRBJ1-5	15	CASSSQGNSNQPQHF	TGTGCCAGCAGTTCACAGGGTAATAGCAATCAGCCCCAGCATTTT
TRBD2	TRBV5-5	once	TRBJ2-2	15	CASSLSGANTGELFF	TGTGCCAGCAGTCTTAGCGGGGCGAACACCGGGGAGCTGTTTTTT
NA	TRBV7-6	NA	TRBJ1-4	15	CASSPNRAGREKLFF	TGTGCCAGCAGCCCCAACAGAGCTGGGAGAGAAAAACTGTTTTTT
NA	TRBV5-1	NA	TRBJ2-6	18	CASSLWAGGTSGANVLTF	TGCGCCAGCAGCTTGTGGGCAGGGGGGACCTCTGGGGCCAACGTCCTGACTTTC
TRBD1	TRBV5-1	NA	TRBJ2-1	16	CASSLEGQGVDNEQFF	TGCGCCAGCAGCTTGGAAGGGCAGGGGGTTGACAATGAGCAGTTCTTC
NA	TRBV6-1	NA	TRBJ1-1	14	CATKSPGRDTEAFF	TGTGCCACCAAGTCCCCAGGGAGGGACACTGAAGCTTTCTTT
NA	TRBV5-1	NA	TRBJ1-2	13	CASSLDGRHGYTF	TGCGCCAGCAGCTTGGATGGCAGACACGGCTACACCTTC
NA	TRBV5-1	NA	TRBJ1-3	16	CASSLESGSSGNTIYF	TGCGCCAGCAGCTTGGAGTCGGGAAGCTCTGGAAACACCATATATTTT
TRBD1	TRBV7-9	NA	TRBJ2-7	14	CASSLGRGLYEQYF	TGTGCCAGCAGCTTAGGCAGGGGGCTATACGAGCAGTACTTC
TRBD1	TRBV5-1	NA	TRBJ1-2	16	CASAPSGTGVGYGYTF	TGCGCCAGCGCGCCGTCCGGGACAGGTGTGGGCTATGGCTACACCTTC